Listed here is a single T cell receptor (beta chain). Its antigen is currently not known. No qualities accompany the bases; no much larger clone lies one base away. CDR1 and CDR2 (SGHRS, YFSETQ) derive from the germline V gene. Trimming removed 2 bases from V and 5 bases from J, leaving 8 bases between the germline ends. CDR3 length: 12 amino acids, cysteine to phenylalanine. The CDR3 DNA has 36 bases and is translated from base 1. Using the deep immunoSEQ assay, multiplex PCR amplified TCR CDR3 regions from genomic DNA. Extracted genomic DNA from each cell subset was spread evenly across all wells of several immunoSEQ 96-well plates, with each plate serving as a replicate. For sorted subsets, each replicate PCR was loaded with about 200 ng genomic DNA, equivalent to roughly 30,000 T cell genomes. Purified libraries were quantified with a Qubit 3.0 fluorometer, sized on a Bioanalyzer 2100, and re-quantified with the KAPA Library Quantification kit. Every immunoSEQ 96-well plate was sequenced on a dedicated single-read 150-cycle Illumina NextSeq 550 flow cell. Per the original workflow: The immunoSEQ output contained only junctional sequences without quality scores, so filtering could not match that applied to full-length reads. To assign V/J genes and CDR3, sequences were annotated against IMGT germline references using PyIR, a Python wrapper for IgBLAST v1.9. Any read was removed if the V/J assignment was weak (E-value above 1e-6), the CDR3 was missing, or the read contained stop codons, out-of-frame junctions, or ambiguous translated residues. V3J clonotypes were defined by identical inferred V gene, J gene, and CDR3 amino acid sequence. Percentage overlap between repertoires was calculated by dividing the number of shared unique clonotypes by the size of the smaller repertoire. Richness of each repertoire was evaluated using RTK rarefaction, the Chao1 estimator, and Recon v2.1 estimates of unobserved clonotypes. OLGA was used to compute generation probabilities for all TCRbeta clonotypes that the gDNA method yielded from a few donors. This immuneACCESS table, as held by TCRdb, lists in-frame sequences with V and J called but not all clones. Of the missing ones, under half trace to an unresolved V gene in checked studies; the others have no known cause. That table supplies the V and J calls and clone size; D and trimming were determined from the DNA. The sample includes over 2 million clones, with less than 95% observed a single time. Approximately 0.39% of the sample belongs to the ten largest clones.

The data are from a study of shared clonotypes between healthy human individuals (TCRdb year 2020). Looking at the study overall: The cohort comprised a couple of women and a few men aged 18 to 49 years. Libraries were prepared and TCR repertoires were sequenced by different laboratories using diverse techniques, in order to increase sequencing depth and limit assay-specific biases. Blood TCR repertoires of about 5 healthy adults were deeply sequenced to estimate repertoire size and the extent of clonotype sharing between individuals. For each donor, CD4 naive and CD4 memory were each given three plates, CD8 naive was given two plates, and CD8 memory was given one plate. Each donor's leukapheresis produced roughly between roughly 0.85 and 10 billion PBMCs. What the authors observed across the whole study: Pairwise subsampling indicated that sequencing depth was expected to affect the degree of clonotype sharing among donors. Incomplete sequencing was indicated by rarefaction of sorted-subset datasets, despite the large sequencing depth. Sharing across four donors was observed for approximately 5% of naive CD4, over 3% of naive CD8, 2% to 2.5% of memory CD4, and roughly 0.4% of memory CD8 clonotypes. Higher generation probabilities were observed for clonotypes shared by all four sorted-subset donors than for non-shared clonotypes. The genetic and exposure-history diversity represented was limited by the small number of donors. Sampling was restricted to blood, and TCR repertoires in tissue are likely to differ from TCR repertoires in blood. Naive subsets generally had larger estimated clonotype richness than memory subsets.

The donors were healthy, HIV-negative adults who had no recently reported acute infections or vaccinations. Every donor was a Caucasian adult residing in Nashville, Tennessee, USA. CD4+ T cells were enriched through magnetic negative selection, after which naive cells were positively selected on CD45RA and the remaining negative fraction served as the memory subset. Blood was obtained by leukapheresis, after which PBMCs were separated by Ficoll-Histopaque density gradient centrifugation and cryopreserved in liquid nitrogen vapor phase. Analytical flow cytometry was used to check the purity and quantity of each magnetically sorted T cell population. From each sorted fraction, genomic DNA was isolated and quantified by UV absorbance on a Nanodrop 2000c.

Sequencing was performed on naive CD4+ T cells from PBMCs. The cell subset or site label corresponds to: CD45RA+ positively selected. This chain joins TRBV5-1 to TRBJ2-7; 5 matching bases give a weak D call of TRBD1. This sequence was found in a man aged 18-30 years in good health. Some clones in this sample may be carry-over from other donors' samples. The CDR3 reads CASSFVGHEQYF. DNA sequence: TGCGCCAGCAGCTTCGTGGGGCACGAGCAGTACTTC.